The rows below give T cell receptor beta chains drawn from one sample of a study of early T cells in non-severe SARS-CoV-2 infection. TCRdb analysed the 5' RACE reads with MiXCR anew, one entry per CDR3 protein. The profile shows 30,000 to 35,000 distinct CDR3 sequences, roughly 4.2% of them singletons. The specimen sequenced was whole blood. These receptors were taken from an adult who was a healthcare worker with PCR-confirmed SARS-CoV-2 infection or an uninfected control (not recorded which). Each CDR3 is given with its conserved first and last residue. The order of the fields is V gene, J gene, D gene, clone size, CDR3 DNA, CDR3 protein. A D gene is named only where the DNA matches it firmly. The size field is filled for only some rows; it gives once, few, many or a size class.

TRBV23-1,TRBJ1-5,.,many,TGCGCCAGCAGTCACTTGCCCGGACATCAGCCCCAGCATTTT,CASSHLPGHQPQHF
TRBV24-1,TRBJ2-1,TRBD2,many,TGTGCCACCAGCGGGGCGGGAGGCTACAATGAGCAGTTCTTC,CATSGAGGYNEQFF
TRBV25-1,TRBJ2-7,TRBD1,many,TGTGCCAGCAGTGATGATGGACAGGGGGCGAGGGAGCAGTACTTC,CASSDDGQGAREQYF
TRBV15,TRBJ1-2,.,many,TGTGCCACCTCTCCCGCAGGCCAGAGTTATAACTATGGCTACACCTTC,CATSPAGQSYNYGYTF
TRBV19,TRBJ2-5,.,many,TGTGCCAGTAGTATAGGGCCGGAGGAGACCCAGTACTTC,CASSIGPEETQYF
TRBV11-1,TRBJ2-1,TRBD2,many,TGTGCCAGCAGCTTATTCCGGCGGGAGGAACGGGGTCAGTTCTTC,CASSLFRREERGQFF
TRBV7-6,TRBJ2-1,TRBD1,many,TGTGCCAGCAGCTTAGATACAGGGGTCAATGAGCAGTTCTTC,CASSLDTGVNEQFF
TRBV11-3,TRBJ1-1,.,many,TGTGCCAGCAGCTTAGTGTCCTTGGGGGCCTGGGACACTGAAGCTTTCTTT,CASSLVSLGAWDTEAFF
TRBV14,TRBJ2-1,TRBD2,many,TGTGCCAGCAGCCAACAGACTAGCGGGAGGCCCCGCGGATCTGAGCAGTTCTTC,CASSQQTSGRPRGSEQFF
TRBV7-9,TRBJ2-1,TRBD2,many,TGTGCCAGCAGCTTAAAGCATCGGCTAGCGGGACTAAGTAATGAGCAGTTCTTC,CASSLKHRLAGLSNEQFF
TRBV12-2,TRBJ1-1,.,many,TGTGCAAGTCGCTTAGGAGGGTCCCGAGGGGGCTATACTGAAGCTTTCTTT,CASRLGGSRGGYTEAFF
TRBV11-2,TRBJ2-1,.,many,TGTGCCAGCAGCTTAGAAAGAGGCGCGGGATCGAAAAATGAGCAGTTCTTC,CASSLERGAGSKNEQFF
TRBV3-1,TRBJ2-5,.,.,TGTGCCAGCAGCCCCCCCCGGGGGACGGAGACCCAGTACTTC,CASSPPRGTETQYF
TRBV11-2,TRBJ1-2,TRBD1,many,TGTGCCAGCAGCTTAGTTATGCAGGGGGCTAACTATGGCTACACCTTC,CASSLVMQGANYGYTF
TRBV6-6,TRBJ1-1,TRBD1,many,TGTGCCAGCAGTTCCAGACAGGGGGCTGGCACTGAAGCTTTCTTT,CASSSRQGAGTEAFF
TRBV24-1,TRBJ2-2,TRBD2,many,TGTGCCACCGGGAGGGAGAACACCGGGGAGCTGTTTTTT,CATGRENTGELFF
TRBV7-6,TRBJ2-7,.,many,TGTGCCAGCAGCCCTGGACCCTACTACGAGCAGTACTTC,CASSPGPYYEQYF
TRBV4-2,TRBJ1-4,.,many,TGTGCCAGCAGCCAAAAAAGTGGAGGGGACTGGAATGAAAAACTGTTTTTT,CASSQKSGGDWNEKLFF
TRBV7-2,TRBJ2-5,TRBD2,many,TGTGCCAGCAGCTTAGTAAGCGGGAGGACGACAGAGACCCAGTACTTC,CASSLVSGRTTETQYF
TRBV20-1,TRBJ2-7,.,many,TGCAGTGCTAGACAGACAGGACCCTACGAGCAGTACTTC,CSARQTGPYEQYF
TRBV20-1,TRBJ2-1,.,many,TGCAGTGCCCCGGGATCACAAGGCAATGAGCAGTTCTTC,CSAPGSQGNEQFF
TRBV3-1,TRBJ2-2,.,.,TGTGCCAGCAGCCGGAGTCTGGGCGAGGGCACCGGGGAGCTGTTTTTT,CASSRSLGEGTGELFF
TRBV7-9,TRBJ2-3,.,.,TGTGCCAGCAGCTTGGACGGCCCACAAGATACGCAGTATTTT,CASSLDGPQDTQYF